This entry is about one T cell receptor beta chain. There is no known antigen for this receptor. Base qualities are not provided; no much larger clone lies one nucleotide away. The data were taken from a study of type 1 regulatory T cells (dated by TCRdb to the early 2020s). The study in broad terms: The study characterized an in vitro protocol that generated a Tr1-enriched, alloantigen-specific CD4 T cell product named T-allo10. T-allo10 was being tested clinically in patients with hematological malignancies who were undergoing allogeneic hematopoietic stem cell transplantation.

Measured from the cysteine to the phenylalanine, the CDR3 is 14 residues long. The kept DNA is CDR3 alone, 42 bases in frame from the first base. V is pruned by 8 bases and J by 3 bases, leaving 7 bases of the junction without a gene match. Instrument used: Illumina MiSeq. The public reads were reprocessed in TCRdb via fastp at Q25 and MiXCR, keeping in-frame beta chains. All rows with the same CDR3 protein become a single entry with the most common DNA and genes. The sample data list roughly 21,000 distinct CDR3 sequences, and 40% to 55% of these were observed just once. About 4.9% of the sample goes to the ten largest clones.

The receptor was isolated from a human donor in good health. The rearranged segments are TRBV12-3 or TRBV12-4 and TRBJ2-7; 10 nucleotides in the junction match TRBD1. The sequencing sample was made of cultured T cells, either the whole culture or a sorted T cell fraction (not recorded which). The CDR3 loop reads CASRSRTGGYEQYF. The nucleotide sequence is given as TGTGCCAGCCGGTCTCGGACAGGGGGCTACGAGCAGTACTTC.